This T cell receptor beta chain was identified during a study of CD8 T cells in ankylosing spondylitis. This CDR3 is built from 14 residues. CDR1 is SQVTM and CDR2 is ANQGSEA in the germline V gene. With V trimmed by 4 bases and J by 6 bases, 10 bases remained unmatched. The TCR beta libraries were generated through quantitative 5'-RACE incorporating molecular barcodes. A single record per CDR3 protein comes from TCRdb applying MiXCR to the 5' RACE reads. The sample carries fewer than 550,000 distinct CDR3 sequences, about 5.7% recorded once. Remarks on this clonotype: Its antigen is unknown.

Study-level results: Blood of patients with ankylosing spondylitis appeared to be characterized by a TCR beta motif of eight or nine highly homologous variants. Disease-linked clones proved CD8+ and comparatively uncommon in peripheral blood. Certain motif variants had earlier appeared in reactive arthritis synovial fluid and blood.

The sequence derives from a male donor with ankylosing spondylitis. Material for sequencing was blood, either unsorted or a sorted T cell fraction (not recorded which). This chain connects TRBV29-1 to TRBJ1-2, with TRBD1 identical over 8 bases. The CDR3 nucleotides are TGCAGCGTTGTGCCAGGGGGCGTTAGTGATGGCTACACCTTC. It specifies CSVVPGGVSDGYTF.